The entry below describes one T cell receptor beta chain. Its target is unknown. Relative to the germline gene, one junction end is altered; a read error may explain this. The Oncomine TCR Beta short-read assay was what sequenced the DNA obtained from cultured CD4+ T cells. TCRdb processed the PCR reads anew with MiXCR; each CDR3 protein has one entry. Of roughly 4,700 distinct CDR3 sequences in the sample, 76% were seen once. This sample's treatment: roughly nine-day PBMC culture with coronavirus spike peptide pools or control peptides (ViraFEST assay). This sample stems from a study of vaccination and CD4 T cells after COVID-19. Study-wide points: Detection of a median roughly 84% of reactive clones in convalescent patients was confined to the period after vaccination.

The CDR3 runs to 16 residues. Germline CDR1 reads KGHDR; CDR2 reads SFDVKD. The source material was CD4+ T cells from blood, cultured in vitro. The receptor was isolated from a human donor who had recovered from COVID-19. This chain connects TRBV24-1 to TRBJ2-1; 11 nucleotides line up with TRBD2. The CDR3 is CTTSDPVAGGPVEQFF. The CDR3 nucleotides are TGTACCACCAGTGACCCGGTAGCGGGAGGGCCCGTTGAGCAGTTCTTC.